Listed here are 17 T cell receptor beta chains from one sample, sequenced in a study of early T cells in non-severe SARS-CoV-2 infection. TCRdb fed the 5' RACE reads into MiXCR, producing one record per CDR3 protein. Here the sample spans more than 55,000 distinct CDR3 sequences, more than 3.5% being singletons. The specimen comprised whole blood, sampled at baseline. All receptors come from an adult who was a healthcare worker with PCR-confirmed SARS-CoV-2 infection or an uninfected control (not recorded which). The donor label of this sample is uncertain.

This chain uses TRBV7-6 with TRBJ2-2; 8 nucleotides match TRBD1. The CDR3 is made up of 16 amino acids. Losses at the gene ends were 6 bases for V and 4 bases for J; bases not matched to a gene: 10. CDR1 and CDR2 (germline): SGHVS, FNYEAQ. The chain's CDR3 is CASSPAGGFSTGELFF. DNA of the CDR3: TGTGCCAGCAGTCCCGCAGGGGGCTTTAGCACCGGGGAGCTGTTTTTT.

This clonotype was detected many times. This chain links TRBV12-3 or TRBV12-4 with TRBJ1-1, with a weak D call TRBD1 (6 bases). The CDR3 covers 14 residues. Trimming shortened V by 3 bases and J by 5 bases, and 13 bases separated the two germline ends. This chain's CDR3 is CASSLTTGWTEAFF. The CDR3 DNA reads TGTGCCAGCAGTTTGACCACAGGGTGGACTGAAGCTTTCTTT.

As DNA, the CDR3 is TGTGCCAGCAGCTTCTCTAGCGGGTACACCGGGGAGCTGTTTTTT. It encodes CASSFSSGYTGELFF. The genes are TRBV11-2 and TRBJ2-2, with 8 bases matching TRBD2. The junction had 3 bases not matched to a gene; V was cut back by 3 bases and J by 3 bases. The CDR3 spans 15 residues. Germline V lookup: CDR1 SGHAT, CDR2 FQNNGV.

This clonotype showed up many times. This rearrangement joins TRBV29-1 to TRBJ1-1, with D tentatively TRBD1 (5 bases). Germline loops: CDR1 SQVTM, CDR2 ANQGSEA. V was pared by 8 bases and J by 1 base, with 14 bases between. This CDR3 comprises 13 residues. The CDR3 sequence: CSTQDSQNTEAFF. The CDR3 DNA is TGCAGCACCCAAGACAGCCAGAACACTGAAGCTTTCTTT.

Ten or more counts support this clonotype. This rearrangement joins TRBV6-5 to TRBJ2-3; D is ambiguous. CDR3 size: 13 residues. V shed 0 bases and J shed 7 bases, with 8 bases lying between them. In germline, CDR1 is MNHEY, CDR2 SVGAGI. In nucleotides, the CDR3 is TGTGCCAGCAGTTACTCTCGTTATTATACGCAGTATTTT. This gives the protein CASSYSRYYTQYF.

Ten or more counts support this clonotype. The rearrangement uses TRBV7-9 and TRBJ2-1; 11 bases are a match to TRBD1. Unmatched junction bases numbered 2, after V lost 4 bases and J lost 6 bases. Per the germline V gene, CDR1 is SEHNR and CDR2 is FQNEAQ (reference sequence). CDR3 size: 14 residues. In DNA, the CDR3 is TGTGCCAGCAGCTCCGGGACAGGGGGCAATGAGCAGTTCTTC. This translates into CASSSGTGGNEQFF.

The sample holds many counts of this clonotype. J is TRBJ1-2 and V is TRBV7-2, with 10 bases lining up with TRBD1. The germline gives CDR1 SGHTA, CDR2 FQGNSA. V was pared by 4 bases and J by 6 bases, with 8 bases of the junction left unmatched. The length of the CDR3 is 15 residues. DNA of the CDR3: TGTGCCAGCAGCTCCCCGGGACAGGGGTCGCATGGCTACACCTTC. Encoded protein: CASSSPGQGSHGYTF.

This clonotype was seen many times. This chain connects TRBV5-4 to TRBJ2-7; the D call may be TRBD1 or TRBD2 (5 bases each). The CDR3 is 13 amino acids. Trimming removed 0 bases at V and 5 bases at J, with 9 bases between. CDR1 is SGHNT and CDR2 is YYREEE in the germline V gene (reference sequence). DNA of the CDR3: TGTGCCAGCAGCTTGGGCCAGGGAGACGAGCAGTACTTC. Protein product: CASSLGQGDEQYF.

In its sample, this clonotype was seen many times. This chain joins TRBV11-2 and TRBJ1-1; weak D call: TRBD1 (5 bases). The V gene lost 0 bases and the J gene lost 6 bases, with 8 bases spanning the gap. This CDR3 spans 13 amino acids. In germline, CDR1 is SGHAT, CDR2 FQNNGV. CDR3 bases: TGTGCCAGCAGCTTAGACAGGGAGGCTGAAGCTTTCTTT. This codes for CASSLDREAEAFF.

This clonotype was counted between two and nine times. J is TRBJ2-1 and V is TRBV6-1, with a weak D call TRBD2 (5 bases). The CDR3 runs 15 residues. Germline V CDR1 and CDR2: MNHNS, SASEGT. V gave up 7 bases and J gave up 6 bases, with 19 bases separating them. CDR3 protein: CASTPASGRGNEQFF. In DNA form, the CDR3 reads TGTGCCAGCACCCCGGCCAGCGGACGTGGCAATGAGCAGTTCTTC.

V gene TRBV6-1 combines with J gene TRBJ1-1; D unclear. V dropped 10 bases and J dropped 4 bases, with 16 bases sitting between them. The CDR3 covers 13 residues. Germline-derived CDR1 and CDR2 are MNHNS and SASEGT. This CDR3 is CAIRSGLGTEAFF. CDR3 nucleotide sequence: TGTGCCATTCGCTCTGGACTGGGCACTGAAGCTTTCTTT.

In its sample, this clonotype was seen many times. This chain uses TRBV20-1 with TRBJ1-5; 10 bases are shared with TRBD1. V was pared by 5 bases and J by 6 bases, with 13 bases of the junction left unmatched. The CDR3 length is 16 residues. Germline values: CDR1 DFQATT, CDR2 SNEGSKA (reference sequence). The chain's CDR3 is CSAALPGQGIPQPQHF. In DNA form, the CDR3 reads TGCAGTGCTGCCCTGCCGGGACAGGGGATCCCTCAGCCCCAGCATTTT.

This clonotype has only a few counts. J is TRBJ1-1 and V is TRBV11-2; D gene unclear. Germline lookup yields CDR1 SGHAT and CDR2 FQNNGV. The CDR3 consists of 14 residues. The V end was cut by 11 bases, the J end by 0 bases, with 16 bases between. This chain's CDR3 is CAGRKETLNTEAFF. Written as DNA, the CDR3 is TGTGCCGGAAGGAAGGAGACACTGAACACTGAAGCTTTCTTT.

Many counts were recorded for this clonotype. The chain has TRBV29-1 and TRBJ1-2; D uncertain. The CDR3 runs to 14 residues. In germline, CDR1 is SQVTM, CDR2 ANQGSEA. V lost 1 base, J lost 3 bases, and 12 bases lay in between. This chain's CDR3 is CSVEGGRGHYGYTF. CDR3 nucleotide sequence: TGCAGCGTTGAAGGAGGGAGAGGCCACTATGGCTACACCTTC.

This chain links TRBV24-1 with TRBJ1-5, with 9 positions matching TRBD1. CDR1 is KGHDR and CDR2 is SFDVKD in the germline V gene. Trimming took 4 bases from V and 3 from J; bases not matched to a gene: 6. The length of the CDR3 is 16 residues. In DNA form, the CDR3 reads TGTGCCACCAGTGAACAAGGACAGGGGAACAATCAGCCCCAGCATTTT. It specifies CATSEQGQGNNQPQHF.

This clonotype has at least ten counts. The V call is TRBV11-2, the J call TRBJ1-2; 7 bases agree with TRBD1. Trimming removed 1 base from V and 14 bases from J; junction bases left unmatched: 13. This CDR3 region has 14 residues. The germline V gene encodes CDR1 SGHAT and CDR2 FQNNGV. The CDR3 DNA sequence: TGTGCCAGCAGCTTAGCCGGGGCGGACAGGAGGGGAACCTTC. The encoded protein is CASSLAGADRRGTF.

This clonotype was counted at least ten times. This rearrangement joins TRBV5-4 to TRBJ2-1; the D is unclear. There are 16 residues in the CDR3. V lost 3 bases, J lost 0 bases, and 13 bases lay in between. Germline values: CDR1 SGHNT, CDR2 YYREEE (reference sequence). CDR3 sequence (DNA): TGTGCCAGCAGCTCCGGGCCCCGAGGCTCCTACAATGAGCAGTTCTTC. Translated, it gives CASSSGPRGSYNEQFF.